This TCR beta chain emerged from a study of Graves' ophthalmopathy and Graves' hyperthyroidism. Study-level background: Hyperthyroidism counted as stable given no ophthalmopathy within 18 months of follow-up. The study, taken as a whole, reports: A classifier, a 13-signature model, separated ophthalmopathy from stable hyperthyroidism with 87.88% sensitivity and 81.08% specificity.

Aged 18 to 65, hyperthyroidism patients had been newly diagnosed, with under 2 months' duration. Symptoms, serum thyroxine and TRAb, thyroid ultrasound, and orbital computed tomography formed the diagnostic basis. TCR beta CDR3 amplification used RNA transcripts. Second-round multiplex PCR came after first-round RT-PCR with HTBI primers. TCRdb redid the calling of the multiplex PCR reads with MiXCR, one entry per CDR3 protein. The sample includes 1 million to 1.3 million distinct CDR3 sequences, about 35% of them seen just once. This clonotype was observed many times. Its antigen is unidentified. The CDR3 is made up of 16 amino acids. Per germline, CDR1 KGHDR and CDR2 SFDVKD. The germline V and J ends were trimmed by 2 bases and 1 base, with 10 bases remaining between them.

The sequence came from an adult man with Graves' hyperthyroidism. The sample taken for sequencing was peripheral blood or thyroid tissue (not recorded which). This sequence joins TRBV24-1 and TRBJ2-2; maybe TRBD1 (6 bases). CDR3 nucleotides: TGTGCCACCAGTGATTCCCGGGACAAGAACACCGGGGAGCTGTTTTTT. Its translation: CATSDSRDKNTGELFF.